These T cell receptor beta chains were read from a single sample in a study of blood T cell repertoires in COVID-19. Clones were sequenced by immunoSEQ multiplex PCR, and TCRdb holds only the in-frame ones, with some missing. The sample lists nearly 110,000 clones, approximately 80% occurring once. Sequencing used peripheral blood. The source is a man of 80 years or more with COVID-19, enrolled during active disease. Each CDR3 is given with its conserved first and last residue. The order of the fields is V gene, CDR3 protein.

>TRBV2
CASRQGWADTQYF
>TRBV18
CASSPGQGASVRGSPLHF
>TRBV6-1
CASSESGVNEKLFF
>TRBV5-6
CASNSQGAGGNTIYF
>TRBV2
CATQGQGQETQYF
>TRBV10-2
CASTGLGLYGYTF
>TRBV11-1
CASSFGGASYEQYF
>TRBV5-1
CASTVSNPISSHNEQFF
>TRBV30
CAWSVVSGPTGELFF
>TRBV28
CASSPISGRPTDTQYF
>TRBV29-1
CSAGSGYEQYF
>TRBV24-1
CATSDRQGPYNEQFF
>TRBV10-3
CAAWGGRRLHNEQFF
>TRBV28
CASSLQGGTGELFF